Here is one T cell receptor beta chain with its context. The target antigen is unknown. The sample belongs to a study of cytomegalovirus exposure and HLA in healthy donors. The study's findings and limits: Productive rates of about 90% or about 30% were seen for most TCR beta V segments in an earlier analysis.

CDR3 length: 14 amino acids. Per germline, CDR1 MNHEY and CDR2 SVGAGI. V gave up 5 bases and J gave up 1 base; unmatched junction bases: 4. A multiplex PCR was run with 60 Vbeta primers and 13 Jbeta primers. Profiled with immunoSEQ multiplex PCR; TCRdb holds only in-frame clones, not every one. Here the sample spans about 220,000 clones, roughly 83% being singletons. Sequencing was carried out using PBMCs. V is TRBV6-5 and J is TRBJ1-1; TRBD1 matches at 7 bases. This sequence originates from a boy aged 2 to 10 in good health and CMV-seronegative. The CDR3 is CASSEGGANTEAFF. The CDR3 nucleotides read TGTGCCAGCAGTGAAGGGGGCGCGAACACTGAAGCTTTCTTT.